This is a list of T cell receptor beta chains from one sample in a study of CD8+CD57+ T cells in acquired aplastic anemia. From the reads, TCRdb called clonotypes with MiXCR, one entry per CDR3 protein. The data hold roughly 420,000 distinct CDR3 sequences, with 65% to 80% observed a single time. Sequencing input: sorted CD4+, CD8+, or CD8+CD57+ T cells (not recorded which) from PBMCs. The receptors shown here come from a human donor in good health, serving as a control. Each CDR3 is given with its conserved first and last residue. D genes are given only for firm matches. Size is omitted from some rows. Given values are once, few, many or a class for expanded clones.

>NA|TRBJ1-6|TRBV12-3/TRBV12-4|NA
CASRKGYNPPLHF
TGTGCCAGCAGGAAGGGGTATAATCCACCCCTCCACTTT
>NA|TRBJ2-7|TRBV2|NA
CASSENRVETQYFEQYF
NA
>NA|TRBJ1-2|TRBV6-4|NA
CASSSGDSRGGGYTF
TGTGCCAGCAGCTCAGGGGACTCCAGGGGCGGAGGCTACACCTTC
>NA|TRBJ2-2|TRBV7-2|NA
CASSRAGAIYKELFF
TGTGCCAGCAGCCGGGCGGGGGCCATCTACAAGGAGCTGTTTTTT
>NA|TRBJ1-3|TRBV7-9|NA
CASSWGATSGSTIYF
TGCGCCAGCAGCTGGGGCGCGACCTCTGGAAGCACCATATATTTT
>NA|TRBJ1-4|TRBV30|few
CAWGVSRRDEKLFF
TGTGCCTGGGGTGTAAGTCGGAGGGATGAAAAACTGTTTTTT
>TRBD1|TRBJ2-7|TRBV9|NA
CASSANQQGALAF
TGTGCCAGCAGCGCCAACCAACAGGGGGCCCTGGCCTTC
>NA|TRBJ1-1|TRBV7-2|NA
CASSGHMNTEAFF
TGTGCCAGCAGCGGACACATGAACACTGAAGCTTTCTTT
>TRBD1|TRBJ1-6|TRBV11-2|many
CASSLVSPGQGSSPLHF
TGTGCCAGCAGCTTAGTTAGCCCGGGACAGGGGAGTTCACCCCTCCACTTT
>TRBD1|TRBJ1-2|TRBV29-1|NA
CSVGPGQGSGYTF
TGCAGCGTTGGGCCGGGACAGGGCTCTGGCTACACCTTC
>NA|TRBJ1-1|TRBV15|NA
CATSRSGATRAFF
TGTGCCACCAGCAGATCGGGGGCCACTAGAGCTTTCTTT
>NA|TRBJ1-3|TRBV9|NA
CASSGIGGHRAGNTIYF
TGTGCCAGCAGCGGTATTGGGGGTCATCGGGCTGGAAACACCATATATTTT
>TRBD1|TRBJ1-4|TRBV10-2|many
CASSSGQGYFDEKLFF
TGCGCCAGCAGTTCGGGACAGGGCTACTTCGACGAAAAACTGTTTTTT
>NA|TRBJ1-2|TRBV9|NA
CASSERGEDTQYF
TGTGCCAGCAGCGAAAGGGGGGAAGATACGCAGTATTTC
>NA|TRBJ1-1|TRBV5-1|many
CASYLGPMNTEAFF
TGCGCCAGCTACCTCGGACCGATGAACACTGAAGCTTTCTTT
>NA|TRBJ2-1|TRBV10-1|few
CASSGGSSNEQFF
TGCGCCAGCAGTGGGGGATCTTCCAATGAGCAGTTCTTC
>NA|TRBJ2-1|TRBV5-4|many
CASSLDGSNEQFF
TGTGCCAGCAGCTTGGATGGCTCCAATGAGCAGTTCTTC
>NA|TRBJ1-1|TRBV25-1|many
CASTLPGNTEAFF
TGTGCCAGCACACTTCCAGGGAACACTGAAGCTTTCTTT
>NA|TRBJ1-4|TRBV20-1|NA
CSAGPQQGRIEKLFF
TGCAGTGCTGGCCCACAACAGGGAAGGATTGAAAAACTGTTTTTT
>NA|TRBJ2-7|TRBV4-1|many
CASSQEGEQYF
TGCGCCAGCAGCCAAGAGGGCGAGCAGTACTTC
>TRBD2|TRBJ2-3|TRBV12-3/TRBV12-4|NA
CASRLDSGGDTDTQYF
TGTGCCAGTCGACTAGATTCGGGAGGGGACACAGATACGCAGTATTTT
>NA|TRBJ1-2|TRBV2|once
CASTVGTGTSPLHF
NA
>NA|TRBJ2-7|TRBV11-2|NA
CASSFAPSGTYEQYF
TGTGCCAGCAGCTTTGCGCCTTCCGGGACCTACGAGCAGTACTTC
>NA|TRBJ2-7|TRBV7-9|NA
CASSRTDGSYEQYF
TGTGCCAGCAGCCGGACGGACGGCTCCTACGAGCAGTACTTC
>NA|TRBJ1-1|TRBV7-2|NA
CASSPSAGNAFF
TGTGCCAGCAGCCCATCGGCGGGGAACGCTTTCTTT
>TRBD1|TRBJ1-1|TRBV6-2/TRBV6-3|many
CASSLGGTGGTEAFF
TGTGCCAGCAGTCTGGGTGGGACAGGGGGCACTGAAGCTTTCTTT
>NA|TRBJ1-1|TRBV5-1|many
CASRVAGSYTEAFF
TGCGCCAGCAGAGTCGCAGGGTCGTACACTGAAGCTTTCTTT
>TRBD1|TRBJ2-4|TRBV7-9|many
CASSSFSGDRNIQYF
TGTGCCAGCAGCTCTTTTAGTGGGGACAGAAACATTCAGTACTTC
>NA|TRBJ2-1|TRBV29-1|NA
CSAFVRTSDYNEQFF
TGCAGCGCCTTCGTGAGGACTTCAGACTACAATGAGCAGTTCTTC
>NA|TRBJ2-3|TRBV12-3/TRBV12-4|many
CASSLAGGLTDTQYF
TGTGCCAGCAGTTTAGCGGGGGGACTCACAGATACGCAGTATTTT
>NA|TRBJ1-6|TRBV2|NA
CASSSDRTHPPHLF
TGTGCCAGCAGCTCCGACAGAACTCATCCCCCCCACCTCTTT
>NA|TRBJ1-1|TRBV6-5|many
CASSRGGNTEAFF
TGTGCCAGCTCCCGGGGAGGGAACACTGAAGCTTTCTTT
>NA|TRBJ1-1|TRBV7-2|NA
CASSHSDRNTEAFF
TGTGCCAGCAGCCACTCGGACAGGAACACTGAAGCTTTCTTT
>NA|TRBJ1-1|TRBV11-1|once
CASSPLSGNTEAFF
TGTGCCAGCAGCCCCCTTAGTGGAAACACTGAAGCTTTCTTT
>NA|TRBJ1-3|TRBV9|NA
CASSFSSSNANTIYF
TGTGCCAGCAGTTTCTCGAGCAGTAATGCAAACACCATATATTTT
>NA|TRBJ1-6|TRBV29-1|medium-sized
CSVTRDIGSPLHF
TGCAGCGTGACCCGGGACATCGGTTCACCCCTCCACTTT
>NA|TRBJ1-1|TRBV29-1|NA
CSVDEGMNTEAFF
TGCAGCGTCGATGAGGGAATGAACACTGAAGCTTTCTTT
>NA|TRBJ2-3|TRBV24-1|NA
CATSATGAVTDTQYF
TGTGCCACCAGTGCCACCGGGGCAGTCACAGATACGCAGTATTTT
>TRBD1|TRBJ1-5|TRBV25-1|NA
CASSLGTGGWQPQHF
TGTGCCAGCAGCTTGGGGACAGGGGGATGGCAGCCCCAGCATTTT
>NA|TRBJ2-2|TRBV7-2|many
CASSSQGGKTGELFF
TGTGCCAGCAGCTCACAGGGGGGGAAGACCGGGGAGCTGTTTTTT
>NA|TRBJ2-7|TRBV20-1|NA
CSASPSWAAVNEQYF
TGCAGTGCTAGCCCCTCGTGGGCGGCGGTGAACGAGCAGTACTTC
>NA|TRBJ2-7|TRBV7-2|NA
CASSLAVTKHEQYF
TGTGCCAGCAGCTTAGCCGTGACAAAACACGAGCAGTACTTC
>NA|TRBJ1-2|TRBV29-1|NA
CSVSQDSYGYGYTF
TGCAGCGTCTCACAGGACTCGTACGGCTATGGCTACACCTTC
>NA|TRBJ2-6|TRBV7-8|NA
CATSGRTGNEAGANVLTF
TGTGCCACCAGCGGCCGAACAGGGAACGAAGCTGGGGCCAACGTCCTGACTTTC
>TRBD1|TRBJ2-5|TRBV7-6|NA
CASSSPGQSQETQYF
TGTGCCAGCAGTTCCCCGGGACAGAGCCAAGAGACCCAGTACTTC
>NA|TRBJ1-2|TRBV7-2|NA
CASSFEITDAFFGYTF
TGTGCCAGCAGCTTTGAAATCACTGATGCATTCTTTGGATACACCTTC
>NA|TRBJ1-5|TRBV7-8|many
CASSLVGDQPQHF
TGTGCCAGCAGCTTAGTGGGGGATCAGCCCCAGCATTTT
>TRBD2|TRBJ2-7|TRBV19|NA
CASSISGTSREQYF
TGTGCCAGTAGTATATCCGGGACTAGTCGCGAGCAGTACTTC
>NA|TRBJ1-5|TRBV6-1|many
CASLTGNQPQHF
TGTGCCAGCCTGACGGGAAATCAGCCCCAGCATTTT
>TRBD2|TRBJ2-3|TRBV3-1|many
CASSQDSGRSTDTQYF
TGTGCCAGCAGCCAAGATAGCGGGCGAAGCACAGATACGCAGTATTTT
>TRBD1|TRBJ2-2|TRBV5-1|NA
CASSVRRGRGELFF
TGCGCCAGCAGCGTTCGTAGGGGGCGCGGGGAGCTGTTTTTT
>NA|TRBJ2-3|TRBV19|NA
CASRTGFSTDTQYF
TGTGCCAGCCGCACCGGCTTTAGCACAGATACGCAGTATTTT